This record concerns one TCR beta chain sequence. The data belong to a study of blood T cell repertoires in COVID-19. About the research overall: Sample material is recorded as cDNA or gDNA derived from T cells, B-cell-depleted T cells, or PBMCs.

Germline V gives CDR1 SGHRS, CDR2 YFSETQ. V was shortened by 6 bases and J by 5 bases, with 18 bases between the two germline ends. The CDR3 totals 15 residues. Original processing notes: Cell counts per sample came from amplifying reference gene primers. The table came from immunoSEQ multiplex PCR; TCRdb's copy has only in-frame clones and leaves some out. V, J and clone size are taken as reported in that table, and D and trimming were inferred from the DNA itself. The data contain roughly 73,000 clones, 88% of them singletons. The receptor was derived from a human donor in a cohort sampled during active COVID-19. Source material: peripheral blood. V is TRBV5-1 and J is TRBJ2-1; tentative D call: TRBD2 (5 bases). The chain's CDR3 is CASTVGLAVNNEQFF. In DNA, the CDR3 is TGCGCCAGCACGGTCGGGCTAGCAGTGAACAATGAGCAGTTCTTC. The full variable domain, rest sourced from reference TRBV5-1 and TRBJ2-1, is KAGVTQTPRYLIKTRGQQVTLSCSPISGHRSVSWYQQTPGQGLQFLFEYFSETQRNKGNFPGRFSGRQFSNSRSEMNVSTLELGDSALYLCASTVGLAVNNEQFFGPGTRLTVL.